This TCR beta chain originates from a study of CD8+ T cells in alopecia areata. As for treatment: oral pan-JAK inhibitor, 5-10 mg twice daily. This CDR3 has 14 residues. The V end lost 5 bases, the J end lost 3 bases, and 13 bases lay between the germline ends. The V gene's germline CDR1 is SGHAT and CDR2 FQNNGV. Extraction and reverse transcription of RNA yielded cDNA as the sequencing template. Sequencing was performed with immunoSEQ multiplex PCR; in TCRdb, only in-frame clones are kept and a portion is missing. The sample holds roughly 180,000 clones, around half seen once. Comments on this clone: Its antigen remains unidentified.

Study-wide findings and caveats: It was observed that many expanded lesional clones persisted in scalp and blood during tofacitinib.

This chain joins TRBV11-2 and TRBJ1-2, with D possibly matching TRBD1 (5 bases). The sequencing used CD8+ T cells sorted from blood, collected at week 24, from a patient treated with tofacitinib. The TCR was taken from a human donor with alopecia areata. CDR3 bases: TGTGCCAGCAGCGAGGCCAGGGAGGACTATGGCTACACCTTC. Translating it yields CASSEAREDYGYTF.